A single sample is the source of the 24 T cell receptor beta chains below, sequenced in a study of blood T cell repertoires in COVID-19. Assay: immunoSEQ multiplex PCR; the TCRdb copy retains only in-frame clones and omits some. The profile covers 150,000 to 200,000 clones, with roughly 89% appearing a single time and roughly 3.1% taken by the ten largest. Sequenced sample: PBMCs or T cells enriched from blood (not recorded which). The receptor set was obtained from a woman aged 30 to 39 who had been exposed to COVID-19.

The rearrangement links TRBV5-4 to TRBJ2-7, with D hard to call. Trimming removed 2 bases from V and 0 bases from J, with 9 bases in between. Germline lookup yields CDR1 SGHNT and CDR2 YYREEE (reference sequence). The CDR3 spans 14 residues. CDR3 bases: TGTGCCAGCAGCTTTGCGACAAACTCCTACGAGCAGTACTTC. Translated: CASSFATNSYEQYF.

This chain connects TRBV5-1 to TRBJ1-5, with 8 bases fitting TRBD1. The CDR3 length is 16 residues. CDR1 is SGHRS, CDR2 YFSETQ, per germline. J gave up 2 bases and V 4 bases, and 8 bases lay outside the gene matches. The chain's CDR3 is CASSAGTGSGNQPQHF. The CDR3, as DNA: TGCGCCAGCAGCGCCGGGACAGGTAGTGGCAATCAGCCCCAGCATTTT.

In DNA form, the CDR3 reads TGTGCCAGCAGTGTATTCCAGGCCTCTGGAAACACCATATATTTT. Translated: CASSVFQASGNTIYF. The chain couples TRBV2 to TRBJ1-3; D call uncertain. The germline V gene encodes CDR1 SNHLY and CDR2 FYNNEI. This CDR3 spans 15 amino acids. The V end was cut by 4 bases, the J end by 0 bases, with 10 bases between. Looking up the rest from reference TRBV2 and TRBJ1-3 gives the full variable domain: EPEVTQTPSHQVTQMGQEVILRCVPISNHLYFYWYRQILGQKVEFLVSFYNNEISEKSEIFDDQFSVERPDGSNFTLKIRSTKLEDSAMYFCASSVFQASGNTIYFGEGSWLTVV.

This clone was counted once. This chain joins TRBV27 and TRBJ2-7; D not resolved. Trimming removed 5 bases from V and 5 bases from J, with 7 bases in between. The CDR3 has 11 amino acids. Germline values: CDR1 MNHEY, CDR2 SMNVEV (reference sequence). This chain's CDR3 is CASSQRDEQYF. Written as DNA, the CDR3 is TGTGCCAGCAGTCAACGGGACGAGCAGTACTTC.

This sequence joins TRBV28 and TRBJ1-1, with 9 nucleotides matching TRBD1. CDR3 length equals 14 residues. The germline V gene has CDR1 MDHEN and CDR2 SYDVKM. J gave up 6 bases and V 6 bases, and 8 bases lay outside the gene matches. As DNA, the CDR3 is TGTGCCAGCAGCCTTAACAGGGGGCGAGCTGAAGCTTTCTTT. It encodes CASSLNRGRAEAFF.

The gene calls are TRBV2 and TRBJ1-4; the match to TRBD1 covers 10 bases. CDR3 length: 14 amino acids. Germline CDR1 reads SNHLY; CDR2 reads FYNNEI. V shed 8 bases, J shed 7 bases, and the junction held 7 bases outside the gene matches. The DNA for the CDR3 is TGTGCCAGCGCCGACAGGGGGCCGGGTGAAAAACTGTTTTTT. It codes for CASADRGPGEKLFF.

The genes are TRBV7-9 and TRBJ1-1; TRBD1 is a possible D gene (5 bases). V lost 11 bases and J lost 4, with 17 bases in between. Germline V gives CDR1 SEHNR, CDR2 FQNEAQ (reference sequence). The CDR3 totals 13 residues. In DNA, the CDR3 is TGTGCCTTACTAGCAGGGCGCGGCACTGAAGCTTTCTTT. It encodes CALLAGRGTEAFF.

This clone was counted between two and nine times. J is TRBJ1-1 and V is TRBV6-5; the match to TRBD1 covers 7 bases. Germline V CDR1 and CDR2: MNHEY, SVGAGI. The CDR3 is made up of 13 amino acids. V shed 7 bases and J 1 base; nucleotides not matched to a gene: 3. The CDR3, as DNA: TGTGCCAGCAAGGGACAGACGAACACTGAAGCTTTCTTT. This translates into CASKGQTNTEAFF.

The chain employs TRBV7-2 and TRBJ1-2; TRBD1 agrees at 8 bases. From germline, CDR1 is SGHTA and CDR2 FQGNSA. Trimming took 1 base from V and 5 from J; bases not matched to a gene: 12. CDR3 length: 17 amino acids. This CDR3 reads CASSLDRGSLVGYGYTF. CDR3 nucleotides: TGTGCCAGCAGCTTAGACAGGGGGAGTTTGGTTGGGTATGGCTACACCTTC. Using reference TRBV7-2 and TRBJ1-2 for the parts outside the CDR3, the full variable domain is GAGVSQSPSNKVTEKGKDVELRCDPISGHTALYWYRQSLGQGLEFLIYFQGNSAPDKSGLPSDRFSAERTGGSVSTLTIQRTQQEDSAVYLCASSLDRGSLVGYGYTFGSGTRLTVV.

The chain uses TRBV6-2 or TRBV6-3 and TRBJ2-1; tentative D call: TRBD1 (6 bases). The CDR3 totals 15 residues. Looked up from germline, CDR1 is MNHEY and CDR2 is SVGEGT. V was trimmed by 6 bases and J by 4 bases, leaving 16 bases between them. CDR3 amino acids: CASRPTGLRYNEQFF. DNA of the CDR3: TGTGCCAGCAGACCTACAGGGTTACGGTACAATGAGCAGTTCTTC.

J is TRBJ1-1 and V is TRBV11-3; possibly TRBD1 for D (6 bases). The V end was cut by 1 base, the J end by 4 bases, with 10 bases between. The germline V gene has CDR1 SGHNT and CDR2 YENEEA. CDR3 size: 14 residues. The CDR3 sequence: CASSLGQGSTEAFF. The CDR3 DNA follows: TGTGCCAGCAGCTTAGGGCAGGGGAGCACTGAAGCTTTCTTT.

The chain employs TRBV19 and TRBJ2-5; 10 nucleotides agree with TRBD2. CDR3 size: 14 residues. V shed 8 bases, J shed 5 bases, and the junction held 8 bases outside the gene matches. Germline loops: CDR1 LNHDA, CDR2 SQIVND (reference sequence). This CDR3 reads CASRGTSDEETQYF. DNA for the CDR3: TGTGCCAGTCGGGGGACTAGCGACGAGGAGACCCAGTACTTC.

The rearrangement joins TRBV5-8 to TRBJ2-2, with 11 bases matching TRBD2. This CDR3 is built from 15 residues. J was trimmed by 6 bases and V by 5 bases; bases with no gene match: 6. Per the germline V gene, CDR1 is SGHTS and CDR2 is YDEGEE. This CDR3 is CASRVAGGPAGELFF. The CDR3 DNA follows: TGTGCCAGCAGGGTAGCGGGGGGGCCCGCCGGGGAGCTGTTTTTT.

This clone was counted between two and nine times. The chain has TRBV7-2 and TRBJ1-6, with 10 bases that match TRBD1. Germline V gene data show CDR1 as SGHTA and CDR2 as FQGNSA. The CDR3 runs 16 residues. The junction had 12 bases not matched to a gene; V was cut back by 5 bases and J by 11 bases. The CDR3, as DNA: TGTGCCAGCAGCCCTATAGTGGGACAGGGGCTTACACCCCTCCACTTT. Protein sequence: CASSPIVGQGLTPLHF.

The chain is built from TRBV3-1 (or the pseudogene TRBV3-2) and TRBJ2-1; 9 bases are shared with TRBD2. The germline CDR1 and CDR2 sequences are LGHDT and YNNKEL (reference sequence). The CDR3 length is 15 residues. V shed 4 bases, J shed 9 bases, and the junction held 10 bases outside the gene matches. The CDR3 coding sequence is TGTGCCAGCAGCCCGACATGGACTAGCGATGTTGAGCAGTTCTTC. Protein sequence: CASSPTWTSDVEQFF.

The chain combines TRBV25-1 with TRBJ2-1; TRBD1 agrees at 8 bases. The germline V gene encodes CDR1 MGHDK and CDR2 SYGVNS. J gave up 4 bases and V 4 bases, and 9 bases lay outside the gene matches. The CDR3 loop spans 16 amino acids. The CDR3 here is CASSVSGQGNYNEQFF. The DNA of the CDR3 is TGTGCCAGCAGTGTTTCCGGACAGGGTAATTACAATGAGCAGTTCTTC.

This clone was detected only once. The chain combines TRBV7-9 with TRBJ2-1; maybe TRBD2 (6 bases). This CDR3 comprises 17 residues. V lost 3 bases and J 5 bases, leaving 20 bases between the germline ends. Germline V lookup: CDR1 SEHNR, CDR2 FQNEAQ (reference sequence). CDR3 amino acids: CASSFPLRAGNNNEQFF. CDR3 DNA sequence: TGTGCCAGCAGCTTCCCCTTAAGGGCGGGGAATAACAATGAGCAGTTCTTC. Together with reference TRBV7-9 and TRBJ2-1, the CDR3 gives the full variable domain: DTGVSQNPRHKITKRGQNVTFRCDPISEHNRLYWYRQTLGQGPEFLTYFQNEAQLEKSRLLSDRFSAERPKGSFSTLEIQRTEQGDSAMYLCASSFPLRAGNNNEQFFGPGTRLTVL.

The V call is TRBV5-4, the J call TRBJ1-2; 7 bases align to TRBD1. The junction had 11 bases not matched to a gene; V was cut back by 4 bases and J by 8 bases. This CDR3 is 14 amino acids long. Germline V CDR1 and CDR2: SGHNT, YYREEE (reference sequence). DNA for the CDR3: TGTGCCAGCAGCCCGAGACAGGGTACGGGGGGCTACACCTTC. This gives the protein CASSPRQGTGGYTF.

This chain links TRBV18 with TRBJ2-7; a possible D gene is TRBD1 (5 bases). From germline, CDR1 is KGHSH and CDR2 LQKENI. This CDR3 spans 16 amino acids. Trimming left V 6 bases short and J 0 bases short, with 18 bases between. The CDR3 region has the DNA TGTGCCAGCTCCCGACAGAGGCAGGCAGGCTCCTACGAGCAGTACTTC. Residues: CASSRQRQAGSYEQYF.

The chain joins TRBV12-5 to TRBJ2-3, with TRBD1 identical over 8 bases. The CDR3 sequence is 15 residues long. V dropped 5 bases and J dropped 3; count of bases not matched to a gene: 7. Germline V gene sequence: CDR1 LGHNT, CDR2 FRNRAP. CDR3 sequence: CASGPDRVMTDTQYF. CDR3 bases: TGTGCTAGTGGTCCGGACAGGGTAATGACAGATACGCAGTATTTT.

V and J are TRBV19 and TRBJ2-7; a possible D gene is TRBD2 (5 bases). This CDR3 has 14 amino acids. Germline V CDR1 and CDR2: LNHDA, SQIVND (reference sequence). Trimming left V 5 bases short and J 1 base short, with 12 bases between. In DNA, the CDR3 is TGTGCCAGTAGTGTCTCTCGGGGTTCCTACGAGCAGTACTTC. Protein sequence: CASSVSRGSYEQYF.

V gene TRBV5-1 combines with J gene TRBJ1-3, with 7 bases that match TRBD1. The ends lost 3 bases at V and 8 bases at J; junction bases unmatched: 8. CDR3 size: 14 residues. In germline, CDR1 is SGHRS, CDR2 YFSETQ. As DNA, the CDR3 is TGCGCCAGCAGCTGGGGGCGACAGGGAGACACCATATATTTT. It codes for CASSWGRQGDTIYF.

The gene calls are TRBV4-3 and TRBJ1-4; D may be TRBD1 (5 bases). V was cut by 0 bases and J by 8 bases, with 13 bases left in between. There are 15 residues in the CDR3. The germline gives CDR1 LGHNA, CDR2 YSLEER. As DNA, the CDR3 is TGCGCCAGCAGCCAAGATGCGGGGCCCCGAGAAAAACTGTTTTTT. Translation gives CASSQDAGPREKLFF.

This chain connects TRBV7-9 to TRBJ1-1; D might be TRBD1 (6 bases). The V gene lost 2 bases and the J gene lost 0 bases, with 19 bases spanning the gap. The CDR3 sequence is 18 residues long. The V gene's germline CDR1 is SEHNR and CDR2 FQNEAQ (reference sequence). The CDR3 coding sequence is TGTGCCAGCAGCTTACCGAAGGACAGACCAACTTTGAACACTGAAGCTTTCTTT. This encodes CASSLPKDRPTLNTEAFF.